This T cell receptor beta chain was documented in a study of shared clonotypes between healthy human individuals. General observations from the study: Across subsets, estimated richness was generally greater for naive than for memory populations. Some clonotypes were shared by all four sorted-subset donors, while others were not shared. The non-shared ones had lower generation probabilities than the shared ones.

In regard to this clone: Its antigen remains unidentified.

Donors were Caucasian adults residing in Nashville, Tennessee, USA. Deep was the level used in running the assay. Repertoires were generated with immunoSEQ multiplex PCR, while TCRdb's copy carries only in-frame clones and drops some. Among a few million clones listed, 90% to 95% were seen once. This clonotype was sampled from a man between 18 and 29 years old in good health. Some clones in this sample may be carry-over from other donors' samples. Specimen: naive CD4+ T cells from PBMCs. Regarding subset: CD45RA+ positively selected.

The CDR3 DNA is TGTGCCAGCAGTGACAGGGGGGCGAGTGGCTACACCTTC. Its protein product is CASSDRGASGYTF. The V call is TRBV6-5, the J call TRBJ1-2; 9 nucleotides agree with TRBD1. CDR3 length: 13 amino acids. Germline trimming cut 5 bases from V and 7 bases from J; bases unmatched to any gene: 5. CDR1 is MNHEY and CDR2 is SVGAGI in the germline V gene.